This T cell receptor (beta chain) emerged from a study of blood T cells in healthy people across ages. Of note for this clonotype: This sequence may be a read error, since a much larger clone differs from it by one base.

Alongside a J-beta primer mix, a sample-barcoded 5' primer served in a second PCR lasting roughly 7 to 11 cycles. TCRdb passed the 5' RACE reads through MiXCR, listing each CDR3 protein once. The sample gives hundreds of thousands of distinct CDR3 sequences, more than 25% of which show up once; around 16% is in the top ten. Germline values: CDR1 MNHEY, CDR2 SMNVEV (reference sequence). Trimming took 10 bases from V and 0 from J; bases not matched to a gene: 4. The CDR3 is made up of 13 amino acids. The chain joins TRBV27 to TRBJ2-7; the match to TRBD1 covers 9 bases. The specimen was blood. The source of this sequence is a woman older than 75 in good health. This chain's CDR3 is CANGTGFSYEQYF. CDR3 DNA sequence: TGTGCCAACGGGACAGGGTTCTCCTACGAGCAGTACTTC.